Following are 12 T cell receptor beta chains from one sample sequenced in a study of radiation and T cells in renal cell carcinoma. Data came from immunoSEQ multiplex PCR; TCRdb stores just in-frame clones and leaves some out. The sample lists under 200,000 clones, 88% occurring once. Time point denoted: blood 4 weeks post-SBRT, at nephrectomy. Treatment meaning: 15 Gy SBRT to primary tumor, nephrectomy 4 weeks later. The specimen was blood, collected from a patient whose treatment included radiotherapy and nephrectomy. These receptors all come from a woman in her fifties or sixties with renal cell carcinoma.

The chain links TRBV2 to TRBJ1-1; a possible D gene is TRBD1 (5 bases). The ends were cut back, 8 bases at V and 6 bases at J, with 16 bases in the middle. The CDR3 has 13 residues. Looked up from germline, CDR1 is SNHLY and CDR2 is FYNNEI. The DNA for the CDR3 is TGTGCCAGCGCAGTCCCGGGGGACTCTGAAGCTTTCTTT. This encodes CASAVPGDSEAFF. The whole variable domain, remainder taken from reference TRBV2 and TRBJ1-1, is EPEVTQTPSHQVTQMGQEVILRCVPISNHLYFYWYRQILGQKVEFLVSFYNNEISEKSEIFDDQFSVERPDGSNFTLKIRSTKLEDSAMYFCASAVPGDSEAFFGQGTRLTVV.

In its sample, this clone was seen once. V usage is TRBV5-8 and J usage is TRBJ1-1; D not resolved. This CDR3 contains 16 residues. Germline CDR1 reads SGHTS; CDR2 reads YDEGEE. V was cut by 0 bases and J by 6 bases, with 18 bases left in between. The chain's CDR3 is CASSLAYKVNYPEAFF. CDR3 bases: TGTGCCAGCAGCTTGGCCTACAAGGTGAATTACCCTGAAGCTTTCTTT.

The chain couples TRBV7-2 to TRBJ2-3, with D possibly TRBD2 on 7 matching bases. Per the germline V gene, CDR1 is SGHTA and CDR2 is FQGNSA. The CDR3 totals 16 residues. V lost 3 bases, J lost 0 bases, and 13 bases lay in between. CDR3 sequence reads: CASSFRRGGSTDTQYF. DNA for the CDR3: TGTGCCAGCAGCTTTCGGAGGGGGGGAAGCACAGATACGCAGTATTTT.

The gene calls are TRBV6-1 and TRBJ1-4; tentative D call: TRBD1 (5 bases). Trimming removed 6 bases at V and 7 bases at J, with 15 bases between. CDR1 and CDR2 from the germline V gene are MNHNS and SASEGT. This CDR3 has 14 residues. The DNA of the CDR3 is TGTGCCAGCAGGGGGACGGGAAAGATTGAAAAACTGTTTTTT. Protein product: CASRGTGKIEKLFF.

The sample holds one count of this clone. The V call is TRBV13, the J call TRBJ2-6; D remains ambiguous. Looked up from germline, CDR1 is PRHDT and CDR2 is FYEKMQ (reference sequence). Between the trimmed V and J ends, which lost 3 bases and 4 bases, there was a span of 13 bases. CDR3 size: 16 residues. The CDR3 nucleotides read TGTGCCAGCAGCTTTTCCTATTCTGGCGGGGCCAACGTCCTGACTTTC. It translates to CASSFSYSGGANVLTF.

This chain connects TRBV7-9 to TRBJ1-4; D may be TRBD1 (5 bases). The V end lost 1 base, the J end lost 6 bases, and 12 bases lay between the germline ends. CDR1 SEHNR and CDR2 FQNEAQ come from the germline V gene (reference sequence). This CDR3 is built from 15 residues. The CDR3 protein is CASSLVQGVYEKLFF. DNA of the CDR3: TGTGCCAGCAGCTTAGTGCAGGGAGTTTATGAAAAACTGTTTTTT.

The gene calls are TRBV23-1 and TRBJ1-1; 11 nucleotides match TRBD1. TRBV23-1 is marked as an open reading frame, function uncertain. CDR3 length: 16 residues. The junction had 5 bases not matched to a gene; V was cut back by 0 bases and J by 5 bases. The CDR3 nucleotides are TGCGCCAGCAGTCAATCGGGACAGGGGGATCTGACTGAAGCTTTCTTT. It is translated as CASSQSGQGDLTEAFF.

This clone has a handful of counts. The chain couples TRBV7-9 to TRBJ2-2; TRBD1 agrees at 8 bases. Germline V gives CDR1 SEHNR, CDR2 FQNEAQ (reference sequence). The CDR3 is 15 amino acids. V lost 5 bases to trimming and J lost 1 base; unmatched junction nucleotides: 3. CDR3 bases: TGTGCCAGCAGCCCCGGGACAGGGAACACCGGGGAGCTGTTTTTT. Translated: CASSPGTGNTGELFF.

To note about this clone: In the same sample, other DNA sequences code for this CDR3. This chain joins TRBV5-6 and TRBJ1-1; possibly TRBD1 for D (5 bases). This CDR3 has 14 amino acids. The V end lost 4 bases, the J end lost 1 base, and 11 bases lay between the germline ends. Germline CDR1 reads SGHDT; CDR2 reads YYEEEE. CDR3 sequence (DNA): TGTGCCAGCAGCCGCGACAGAGCGAACACTGAAGCTTTCTTT. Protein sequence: CASSRDRANTEAFF.

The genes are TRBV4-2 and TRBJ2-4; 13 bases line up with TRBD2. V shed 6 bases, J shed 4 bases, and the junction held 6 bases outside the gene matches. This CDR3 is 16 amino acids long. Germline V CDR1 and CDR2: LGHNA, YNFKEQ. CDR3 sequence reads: CASSLTSGGAKNIQYF. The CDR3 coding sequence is TGTGCCAGCAGTCTTACTAGCGGGGGGGCTAAAAACATTCAGTACTTC.

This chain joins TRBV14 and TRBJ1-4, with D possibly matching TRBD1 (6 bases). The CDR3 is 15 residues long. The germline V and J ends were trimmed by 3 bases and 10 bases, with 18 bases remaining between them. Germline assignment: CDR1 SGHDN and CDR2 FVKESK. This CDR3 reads CASSQNRVSGGKLFF. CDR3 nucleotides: TGTGCCAGCAGCCAGAACAGGGTATCTGGCGGAAAACTGTTTTTT.

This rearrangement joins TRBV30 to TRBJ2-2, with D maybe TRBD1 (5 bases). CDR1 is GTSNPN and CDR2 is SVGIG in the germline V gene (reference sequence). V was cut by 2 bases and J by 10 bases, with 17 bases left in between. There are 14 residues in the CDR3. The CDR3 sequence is CAWSKGRAEQELFF. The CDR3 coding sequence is TGTGCCTGGAGTAAGGGCAGGGCAGAGCAGGAGCTGTTTTTT.